This TCR beta chain was observed in a study of T cell changes during pregnancy in multiple sclerosis. Produced via immunoSEQ multiplex PCR; TCRdb's table is partial and in-frame only. The sample lists tens of thousands of clones, roughly 90% seen once, with roughly 0.4% in the top ten. This CDR3 region has 15 residues. V dropped 6 bases and J dropped 0; count of bases not matched to a gene: 4. In germline, CDR1 is LNHDA, CDR2 SQIVND (reference sequence). J is TRBJ2-3 and V is TRBV19, with TRBD2 matching 9 bases. The material was CD4+ T cells from peripheral blood mononuclear cells, obtained in the second trimester of pregnancy. The TCR originated in a female donor in good health, enrolled as a control in a pregnancy study. The CDR3 DNA follows: TGTGCCAGTAGCCTGACTAGCGGAAGCACAGATACGCAGTATTTT. This translates into CASSLTSGSTDTQYF.